The 19 T cell receptor beta chains in this list originate from one sample, sequenced in a study of shared clonotypes between healthy human individuals. TCRdb's table, derived via immunoSEQ multiplex PCR, lists solely in-frame clones and lacks some. This table has millions of clones, 93% appearing once. The sequenced material came from naive CD4+ T cells from PBMCs. Stated subset: CD45RA+ positively selected. All receptors derive from a man in his late teens or twenties in good health. Some clones in this sample may be carry-over from other donors' samples.

The chain recombines TRBV7-2 with TRBJ2-1; 10 bases are shared with TRBD2. Trimming took 4 bases from V and 7 from J; bases not matched to a gene: 7. This CDR3 spans 15 amino acids. The germline V gene encodes CDR1 SGHTA and CDR2 FQGNSA. The chain's CDR3 is CASSSGRTSGNEQFF. DNA of the CDR3: TGTGCCAGCAGCTCAGGCCGGACTAGCGGTAATGAGCAGTTCTTC. Together with reference TRBV7-2 and TRBJ2-1, the CDR3 gives the full variable domain: GAGVSQSPSNKVTEKGKDVELRCDPISGHTALYWYRQSLGQGLEFLIYFQGNSAPDKSGLPSDRFSAERTGGSVSTLTIQRTQQEDSAVYLCASSSGRTSGNEQFFGPGTRLTVL.

About this clone: Other DNA sequences in the sample encode the same CDR3. V is TRBV5-1 and J is TRBJ1-1, with D perhaps matching TRBD1 (5 bases). Germline CDR1 SGHRS, CDR2 YFSETQ. CDR3 length equals 15 residues. V was clipped by 0 bases and J by 1 base, with 10 bases between them. CDR3 sequence (DNA): TGCGCCAGCAGCTTGGTTCCGGGGGGGAACACTGAAGCTTTCTTT. Encoded protein: CASSLVPGGNTEAFF.

This rearrangement joins TRBV7-8 to TRBJ1-4; D call uncertain. With 5 bases removed from V and 8 bases from J, the gap between germline ends came to 9 bases. The germline gives CDR1 SGHVS, CDR2 FQNEAQ. The length of the CDR3 is 12 residues. Written as DNA, the CDR3 is TGTGCCAGCAGCCCCTCTCTGGAAAAACTGTTTTTT. Its translation is CASSPSLEKLFF.

The chain joins TRBV5-4 to TRBJ1-3, with no clear D. The ends were cut back, 6 bases at V and 0 bases at J, with 10 bases in the middle. The CDR3 runs to 14 residues. Germline V lookup: CDR1 SGHNT, CDR2 YYREEE (reference sequence). The CDR3 here is CASMAGSSGNTIYF. The CDR3 region has the DNA TGTGCCAGCATGGCGGGCAGCTCTGGAAACACCATATATTTT. Combining the CDR3 with reference TRBV5-4 and TRBJ1-3 gives the whole variable domain ETGVTQSPTHLIKTRGQQVTLRCSSQSGHNTVSWYQQALGQGPQFIFQYYREEENGRGNFPPRFSGLQFPNYSSELNVNALELDDSALYLCASMAGSSGNTIYFGEGSWLTVV.

The V gene is TRBV28, the J gene TRBJ2-7; 7 nucleotides line up with TRBD2. The CDR3 spans 15 residues. V lost 7 bases to trimming and J lost 1 base; unmatched junction nucleotides: 10. CDR1 is MDHEN, CDR2 SYDVKM, per germline. CDR3 sequence reads: CASTSPGRGSYEQYF. In nucleotides, the CDR3 is TGTGCCAGCACCTCCCCGGGGAGGGGATCCTACGAGCAGTACTTC.

In the case of this clone: The sample contains more than one DNA sequence encoding this CDR3. This chain links TRBV18 with TRBJ1-5; D gene ambiguous. V gave up 3 bases and J gave up 1 base, with 7 bases separating them. CDR1 and CDR2 (germline): KGHSH, LQKENI. The CDR3 consists of 14 residues. This chain's CDR3 is CASSPGDSNQPQHF. The DNA of the CDR3 is TGTGCCAGCTCACCGGGTGACAGCAATCAGCCCCAGCATTTT.

The genes are TRBV5-4 and TRBJ2-7; 7 bases match TRBD1. V trimming: 4 bases; J trimming: 7 bases; junction bases outside the gene matches: 8. Per the germline V gene, CDR1 is SGHNT and CDR2 is YYREEE (reference sequence). The CDR3 totals 13 residues. The CDR3 loop reads CASSPDRAREQYF. Here the CDR3 DNA reads TGTGCCAGCAGCCCTGACAGGGCCCGGGAGCAGTACTTC.

The chain carries TRBV18 and TRBJ2-1; 9 bases are a match to TRBD2. V lost 3 bases to trimming and J lost 9 bases; unmatched junction nucleotides: 6. This CDR3 spans 14 amino acids. The germline CDR1 and CDR2 sequences are KGHSH and LQKENI. Written as DNA, the CDR3 is TGTGCCAGCTCACCGACGGCGGGAGGGGGTGAGCAGTTCTTC. Translation: CASSPTAGGGEQFF.

The chain couples TRBV28 to TRBJ2-3; the D gene is possibly TRBD2 (6 bases). Trimming left V 2 bases short and J 0 bases short, with 12 bases between. The CDR3 extends over 16 amino acids. Looked up from germline, CDR1 is MDHEN and CDR2 is SYDVKM. The CDR3 loop reads CASSLNSGSSTDTQYF. Here the CDR3 DNA reads TGTGCCAGCAGTTTAAATAGCGGTTCTAGCACAGATACGCAGTATTTT.

The V gene is TRBV6-1, the J gene TRBJ1-6, with D unresolved. CDR1 and CDR2 from the germline V gene are MNHNS and SASEGT. The V end was cut by 1 base, the J end by 15 bases, with 7 bases between. The CDR3 has 11 residues. CDR3 amino acids: CASSEVGFLHF. The CDR3 bases are TGTGCCAGCAGTGAAGTTGGGTTCCTCCACTTT.

V usage is TRBV10-3 and J usage is TRBJ2-2; D assignment may be TRBD1 or TRBD2 (5 bases each). Germline V gene lookup returns CDR1 ENHRY and CDR2 SYGVKD. CDR3 length: 13 amino acids. V lost 6 bases, J lost 5 bases, and 10 bases lay in between. The CDR3 here is CAIRVGETGELFF. DNA for the CDR3: TGTGCCATCAGGGTGGGGGAGACCGGGGAGCTGTTTTTT.

The rearrangement uses TRBV2 and TRBJ1-2, with D perhaps matching TRBD1 (6 bases). The germline V gene encodes CDR1 SNHLY and CDR2 FYNNEI. The V end lost 6 bases, the J end lost 2 bases, and 13 bases lay between the germline ends. CDR3 length equals 14 residues. The CDR3 loop is CASRENRVNYGYTF. CDR3 coding DNA: TGTGCCAGCAGAGAAAACAGGGTAAACTATGGCTACACCTTC. Filled out from reference TRBV2 and TRBJ1-2, the complete variable domain reads EPEVTQTPSHQVTQMGQEVILRCVPISNHLYFYWYRQILGQKVEFLVSFYNNEISEKSEIFDDQFSVERPDGSNFTLKIRSTKLEDSAMYFCASRENRVNYGYTFGSGTRLTVV.

This chain connects TRBV18 to TRBJ2-3, with TRBD1 as a possible D gene (6 bases). V dropped 5 bases and J dropped 4 bases, with 10 bases sitting between them. From germline, CDR1 is KGHSH and CDR2 LQKENI. CDR3 length: 13 amino acids. The chain's CDR3 is CASSRQGSDTQYF. The CDR3 DNA reads TGTGCCAGCTCAAGGCAGGGGTCAGATACGCAGTATTTT. Variable domain in full (rest from reference TRBV18 and TRBJ2-3): NAGVMQNPRHLVRRRGQEARLRCSPMKGHSHVYWYRQLPEEGLKFMVYLQKENIIDESGMPKERFSAEFPKEGPSILRIQQVVRGDSAAYFCASSRQGSDTQYFGPGTRLTVL.

The V and J genes are TRBV28 and TRBJ1-2; TRBD1 might be the D (5 bases). Germline loops: CDR1 MDHEN, CDR2 SYDVKM. V lost 4 bases and J lost 2, with 14 bases in between. The CDR3 runs to 15 residues. In nucleotides, the CDR3 is TGTGCCAGCAGTTCAGGCGCAGGGAACAACTATGGCTACACCTTC. Translated: CASSSGAGNNYGYTF.

In regard to this clone: Other DNA sequences in the sample encode the same CDR3. V gene TRBV2 combines with J gene TRBJ2-7; D is unresolved. The V gene's germline CDR1 is SNHLY and CDR2 FYNNEI. This CDR3 has 12 residues. Trimming pared 6 bases from V and 4 bases from J, leaving 10 bases between. The CDR3 spells CASSPTPYEQYF. CDR3 sequence (DNA): TGTGCCAGCAGCCCCACACCTTACGAGCAGTACTTC.

The chain recombines TRBV9 with TRBJ2-3, with no clear D. The CDR3 totals 12 residues. The V and J ends lost 0 bases and 9 bases respectively, with 8 bases between them. Germline CDR1 is SGDLS and CDR2 is YYNGEE. CDR3 amino acids: CASSVALETQYF. Written as DNA, the CDR3 is TGTGCCAGCAGCGTAGCTTTGGAGACGCAGTATTTT.

This clone was seen more than once but under ten times. The same CDR3 can be traced to other DNA sequences in this sample. This chain joins TRBV6-5 and TRBJ1-1; D unresolved. The CDR3 runs to 15 residues. The V gene's germline CDR1 is MNHEY and CDR2 SVGAGI. The V gene lost 0 bases and the J gene lost 0 bases, with 8 bases spanning the gap. CDR3 in amino acids: CASSYSRNLNTEAFF. As DNA, the CDR3 is TGTGCCAGCAGTTACTCCAGAAACTTGAACACTGAAGCTTTCTTT.

In its sample, this clone was seen once. The chain uses TRBV14 and TRBJ2-7; 10 bases map to TRBD2. The CDR3 sequence is 14 residues long. Germline loops: CDR1 SGHDN, CDR2 FVKESK. The ends lost 5 bases at V and 2 bases at J; junction bases unmatched: 3. The CDR3 spells CASSSSGGAYEQYF. CDR3 in DNA: TGTGCCAGCAGCTCTAGCGGGGGAGCCTACGAGCAGTACTTC.

In DNA form, the CDR3 reads TGTGCCAGCAGCTTAGTGGGGGGGGCCGCGTGGCAGCCCCAGCATTTT. Its protein product is CASSLVGGAAWQPQHF. This rearrangement joins TRBV7-2 to TRBJ1-5, with a weak D call TRBD1 (6 bases). CDR3 length: 16 amino acids. Germline CDR1 SGHTA, CDR2 FQGNSA. With 1 base removed from V and 7 bases from J, the gap between germline ends came to 17 bases. Full variable domain (missing parts from reference TRBV7-2 and TRBJ1-5): GAGVSQSPSNKVTEKGKDVELRCDPISGHTALYWYRQSLGQGLEFLIYFQGNSAPDKSGLPSDRFSAERTGGSVSTLTIQRTQQEDSAVYLCASSLVGGAAWQPQHFGDGTRLSIL.